These 20 T cell receptor beta chains originate from one sample sequenced in a study of breast tumors, draining lymph nodes, adjacent tissues. TCRdb ran MiXCR on the multiplex PCR reads and lists one entry per CDR3 protein. The data contain approximately 250,000 distinct CDR3 sequences, 34% of them singletons. The lymph nodes were axillary draining lymph nodes from breast cancer patients. Input material: axillary lymph node tissue. These receptors were obtained from a female donor with breast cancer. Some clones in this sample may be carry-over from other donors' samples.

This clonotype was observed many times. V gene TRBV9 combines with J gene TRBJ2-3, with D perhaps matching TRBD1 (5 bases). CDR3 length equals 16 residues. The germline V gene has CDR1 SGDLS and CDR2 YYNGEE. V lost 0 bases and J lost 2, with 13 bases in between. CDR3 nucleotides: TGTGCCAGCAGCGTAGGGGGCGCAGGGTTCACAGATACGCAGTATTTT. This gives the protein CASSVGGAGFTDTQYF. Full variable domain (remainder filled in from reference TRBV9 and TRBJ2-3): DSGVTQTPKHLITATGQRVTLRCSPRSGDLSVYWYQQSLDQGLQFLIQYYNGEERAKGNILERFSAQQFPDLHSELNLSSLELGDSALYFCASSVGGAGFTDTQYFGPGTRLTVL.

As for this clonotype: A much bigger clone sits one base away, suggesting this may be a read error. The J gene is TRBJ2-1, the V gene TRBV4-3; TRBD1 aligns across 9 bases. The CDR3 spans 17 residues. The germline CDR1 and CDR2 sequences are LGHNA and YSLEER. The trim removed 1 base at V and 5 bases at J, leaving 9 bases unmatched. Written as DNA, the CDR3 is TGCGCCAGCAGCCAAGGGGTGCGTGACAGGGGGAACAATGAGCAGTTCTTC. Amino acids: CASSQGVRDRGNNEQFF.

V gene TRBV2 combines with J gene TRBJ1-5, with D unclear. CDR3 length: 14 residues. V lost 9 bases, J lost 5 bases, and 17 bases lay in between. Germline CDR1 is SNHLY and CDR2 is FYNNEI. The chain's CDR3 is CASGREGNDQPQHF. The CDR3 coding sequence is TGTGCCAGTGGTAGGGAAGGTAATGATCAGCCCCAGCATTTT. The full variable domain, rest sourced from reference TRBV2 and TRBJ1-5, is EPEVTQTPSHQVTQMGQEVILRCVPISNHLYFYWYRQILGQKVEFLVSFYNNEISEKSEIFDDQFSVERPDGSNFTLKIRSTKLEDSAMYFCASGREGNDQPQHFGDGTRLSIL.

At least ten counts were recorded for this clonotype. This chain connects TRBV20-1 to TRBJ2-5, with TRBD1 matching 9 bases. The CDR3 is made up of 15 amino acids. The ends lost 6 bases at V and 1 base at J; junction bases unmatched: 9. CDR1 and CDR2 from the germline V gene are DFQATT and SNEGSKA (reference sequence). Here the CDR3 reads CSAHLGQGPQETQYF. The CDR3 DNA follows: TGCAGTGCCCACCTCGGACAGGGGCCCCAAGAGACCCAGTACTTC.

The J gene is TRBJ1-2, the V gene TRBV9; 8 bases match TRBD1. The germline CDR1 and CDR2 sequences are SGDLS and YYNGEE. J lost 8 bases, V lost 3 bases, and 0 bases had no gene match. The CDR3 has 11 residues. For the CDR3, the DNA is TGTGCCAGCAGCGGACAGGGGGGCTACACCTTC. This gives the protein CASSGQGGYTF.

The count of this clonotype is one. At one end the junction does not follow the germline gene, possibly because of a read error. CDR3 in DNA: TGTGCCAGCAGCCAGGGGGACAGAGATAATTCACCCCTCAACTTT. Protein sequence: CASSQGDRDNSPLNF. V gene TRBV7-9 combines with J gene TRBJ1-6; 7 bases agree with TRBD1. The CDR3 has 15 amino acids. Germline V gene lookup returns CDR1 SEHNR and CDR2 FQNEAQ (reference sequence).

The chain is built from TRBV12-3 or TRBV12-4 and TRBJ2-7, with 7 bases lining up with TRBD1. With 5 bases clipped from V and 3 bases from J, the junction kept 7 bases outside the gene matches. The CDR3 loop spans 14 amino acids. The CDR3 protein is CASSPGQSIYEQYF. CDR3 in DNA: TGTGCCAGCAGTCCGGGACAGTCCATCTACGAGCAGTACTTC.

There are many counts of this clonotype. The genes are TRBV11-3 and TRBJ2-7; TRBD2 is a possible D gene (5 bases). There are 19 residues in the CDR3. V lost 1 base and J lost 4, with 26 bases in between. The germline V gene encodes CDR1 SGHNT and CDR2 YENEEA. As DNA, the CDR3 is TGTGCCAGCAGCTTAGGAGGGCGGCTAGTCGTTCCGAAAAGTTACGAGCAGTACTTC. The encoded protein is CASSLGGRLVVPKSYEQYF. The full variable domain, in which reference TRBV11-3 and TRBJ2-7 provide the parts outside the CDR3, is EAGVVQSPRYKIIEKKQPVAFWCNPISGHNTLYWYLQNLGQGPELLIRYENEEAVDDSQLPKDRFSAERLKGVDSTLKIQPAELGDSAVYLCASSLGGRLVVPKSYEQYFGPGTRLTVT.

A remark on this clonotype: A much larger clone differs from this one at a single base, so this may be a read error. The chain uses TRBV10-3 and TRBJ2-7, with TRBD1 matching over 10 bases. Looked up from germline, CDR1 is ENHRY and CDR2 is SYGVKD. The CDR3 sequence is 15 residues long. CDR3 amino acids: CAISESRQGARERYF. CDR3 DNA sequence: TGTGCCATCAGTGAGTCCAGACAGGGGGCGAGAGAGCGGTACTTC.

As for this clonotype: This could be a read error, since a much larger clone is one nucleotide away. V is TRBV19 and J is TRBJ2-3; no reliable D call. The germline V and J ends were trimmed by 2 bases and 4 bases, with 1 base remaining between them. The CDR3 has 11 amino acids. Germline CDR1 LNHDA, CDR2 SQIVND (reference sequence). CDR3 sequence (DNA): TGTGCCAGTAGTATACCAGATACGCAGTATTTT. Its protein is CASSIPDTQYF.

This sequence joins TRBV28 and TRBJ1-5; possibly TRBD1 for D (5 bases). The CDR3 sequence is 16 residues long. V lost 4 bases and J lost 0, with 13 bases in between. Germline CDR1 and CDR2: MDHEN and SYDVKM. The CDR3: CASSWGSINSNQPQHF. The CDR3 coding sequence is TGTGCCAGCAGTTGGGGCAGTATCAATAGCAATCAGCCCCAGCATTTT.

V gene TRBV19 combines with J gene TRBJ1-4; 9 bases are shared with TRBD1. This CDR3 has 13 residues. Germline CDR1 and CDR2: LNHDA and SQIVND (reference sequence). Trimming took 8 bases from V and 7 from J; bases not matched to a gene: 5. CDR3 bases: TGTGCCAGTGGGGGACAGGGTCCTGAAAAACTGTTTTTT. Its translation: CASGGQGPEKLFF.

This clonotype was detected ten times or more. The V gene is TRBV20-1, the J gene TRBJ1-5, with 7 bases identical to TRBD1. In germline, CDR1 is DFQATT, CDR2 SNEGSKA (reference sequence). With V trimmed by 3 bases and J by 0 bases, 5 bases remained unmatched. There are 15 residues in the CDR3. Here the CDR3 reads CSASRDSNSNQPQHF. The CDR3 DNA reads TGCAGTGCTAGCAGGGACAGCAATAGCAATCAGCCCCAGCATTTT.

This clonotype showed up many times. The chain recombines TRBV6-6 with TRBJ2-3; the D gene could be TRBD1 or TRBD2 (5 bases each). This CDR3 is built from 14 residues. V dropped 7 bases and J dropped 6 bases, with 17 bases sitting between them. In germline, CDR1 is MNHNY, CDR2 SVGAGI (reference sequence). The CDR3 nucleotides are TGTGCCAGCACCAAGACCCTTCGGGGCGATACGCAGTATTTT. It yields the protein CASTKTLRGDTQYF.

This clonotype was seen only a few times. The CDR3 sequence is CASSLMQGASGNTF. CDR3 nucleotide sequence: TGTGCCAGCAGCTTGATGCAGGGCGCCTCTGGAAACACCTTC. The chain combines TRBV11-2 with TRBJ1-2; a weak D match, TRBD1 (5 bases). The CDR3 totals 14 residues. The germline V gene encodes CDR1 SGHAT and CDR2 FQNNGV. Deletions cut 3 bases from V and 12 bases from J, with 20 bases between.

The CDR3 region has the DNA TGTGCCAGCAGCTCAGGGACTCTCCCGAATGAGCAGTTCTTC. This codes for CASSSGTLPNEQFF. The V call is TRBV5-4, the J call TRBJ2-1; a possible D gene is TRBD2 (6 bases). CDR1 and CDR2 from the germline V gene are SGHNT and YYREEE (reference sequence). Trimming pared 3 bases from V and 7 bases from J, leaving 14 bases between. The CDR3 has 14 residues.

To note about this clonotype: One end of the junction varies from germline; a read error may be responsible. The chain has TRBV10-3 and TRBJ1-6, with 7 nucleotides matching TRBD1. CDR3 length: 16 residues. Germline loops: CDR1 ENHRY, CDR2 SYGVKD. The CDR3 DNA follows: TGTGCCATCAGTGAGTCGACAGGGTCCCCAAATTTACCCCCCCACTTT. Its protein product is CAISESTGSPNLPPHF.

This clonotype was seen repeatedly, ten times or more. This rearrangement joins TRBV5-1 to TRBJ2-7, with 11 bases identical to TRBD1. The CDR3 has 13 amino acids. The V gene end was trimmed by 4 bases and the J gene end by 6 bases; junction bases not matched to a gene: 3. The germline V gene has CDR1 SGHRS and CDR2 YFSETQ. The CDR3 sequence is CASSGGTGGEQYF. The CDR3, as DNA: TGCGCCAGCAGCGGAGGGACAGGGGGCGAGCAGTACTTC.

The J gene is TRBJ1-1, the V gene TRBV20-1; 7 bases are shared with TRBD1. Germline assignment: CDR1 DFQATT and CDR2 SNEGSKA (reference sequence). This CDR3 spans 12 amino acids. V was pared by 6 bases and J by 7 bases, with 8 bases of the junction left unmatched. The CDR3 protein is CSASGTDFEAFF. CDR3 in DNA: TGCAGTGCCTCCGGGACAGATTTTGAAGCTTTCTTT.

The V gene is TRBV7-2, the J gene TRBJ2-5; maybe TRBD1 (6 bases). V was shortened by 6 bases and J by 2 bases, with 19 bases between the two germline ends. The CDR3 is made up of 16 amino acids. Germline values: CDR1 SGHTA, CDR2 FQGNSA. CDR3 sequence reads: CASRPLLVTGQETQYF. DNA of the CDR3: TGTGCCAGCAGACCCCTCTTAGTGACAGGACAAGAGACCCAGTACTTC.